This is a list of T cell receptor beta chains from one sample in a study of blood T cell repertoires in COVID-19. Clones were sequenced by immunoSEQ multiplex PCR, and TCRdb holds only the in-frame ones, with some missing. The profile shows about 120,000 clones, 90% of them singletons. The sample was peripheral blood. These receptors all come from a woman between 55 and 75 years old with COVID-19, enrolled during active disease. Each CDR3 is given with its conserved first and last residue. The D gene is left open where the match is weak.

D gene,V gene,J gene,CDR3 protein
TRBD2,TRBV6-2/TRBV6-3,TRBJ2-7,CASSSPTGTTYEQYF
.,TRBV5-8,TRBJ1-6,CASSLGPGNSPLHF
.,TRBV7-2,TRBJ1-1,CASSLVEGKAEAFF
TRBD1,TRBV5-1,TRBJ1-2,CASSFGDRETLYVYGYTF
TRBD1,TRBV5-6,TRBJ2-2,CASNRGVGELFF
.,TRBV9,TRBJ2-3,CASSTQRTSGTDTQYF
TRBD1,TRBV18,TRBJ1-1,CASSPQGGRTEAFF
.,TRBV21-1,TRBJ2-5,CASSNSQETQYF
.,TRBV27,TRBJ1-2,CASSLTEPSNYGYTF
.,TRBV30,TRBJ2-5,CAWSLGGKETQYF
TRBD1,TRBV7-2,TRBJ1-4,CASSPGGPTNEKLFF
.,TRBV23-1,TRBJ2-7,CASSPSADYHEQYF
.,TRBV27,TRBJ1-6,CASKKGLANSPLHF
.,TRBV3-1/TRBV3-2,TRBJ1-4,CASSQYSSATNEKLFF
TRBD1,TRBV19,TRBJ1-5,CASSLDRANQPQHF
TRBD1,TRBV3-1/TRBV3-2,TRBJ2-6,CASSRLPFSGQANSGANVLTF
.,TRBV11-2,TRBJ1-4,CASSLEGRLLATNEKLFF
.,TRBV15,TRBJ1-3,CATSREGLAGGNTIYF
.,TRBV19,TRBJ2-1,CASSIADSSYNEQFF
.,TRBV9,TRBJ2-3,CASSVSGRGGTDTQYF